The T cell receptor (beta chain) described here comes from a study of blood T cells in healthy people across ages. Findings and caveats of the study: The unknown donor CMV status may have confounded expanded clonotype changes.

In germline, CDR1 is DFQATT, CDR2 SNEGSKA (reference sequence). V lost 7 bases and J lost 6, with 18 bases in between. CDR3 size: 13 residues. PCR was performed a second time for about 7 to 11 cycles using a sample-barcoded 5' primer and a J-beta primer mix. TCRdb re-called the 5' RACE reads with MiXCR, one entry per CDR3 protein. This sample carries about 1,000,000 distinct CDR3 sequences, around 43% of them seen once, and the ten largest clones take approximately 17%. With regard to this clonotype: Antigen: not known.

This TCR was recovered from a woman aged 55 to 70 in good health. Sequencing was done on a sample of blood. This rearrangement joins TRBV20-1 to TRBJ2-5; D could derive from TRBD1 or TRBD2 (7 bases each). CDR3 amino acids: CSVGGRGRKTQYF. In nucleotides, the CDR3 is TGCAGTGTAGGGGGGAGGGGGCGGAAGACCCAGTACTTC.